This T cell receptor beta chain was captured in a study of blood T cell repertoires in COVID-19. Background on the study: Collection of acute and convalescent COVID-19 samples took place in the United States, Italy and Spain. Sources were T cells, B-cell-depleted T cells, or PBMCs; the material itself was cDNA or gDNA.

Produced via immunoSEQ multiplex PCR; TCRdb's table is partial and in-frame only. The sample has a few hundred thousand clones, 75% to 85% seen once. Participant ages covered about 18 to 89 years across around 22 US areas. Germline V gives CDR1 SGDLS, CDR2 YYNGEE. Between the trimmed V and J ends, which lost 0 bases and 4 bases, there was a span of 12 bases. The CDR3 consists of 15 residues. The genes are TRBV9 and TRBJ2-3, with D possibly TRBD2 on 5 matching bases. The sequencing input was PBMCs or T cells enriched from blood (not recorded which). The TCR was taken from a woman aged 40 to 50 with acute COVID-19. The CDR3 protein is CASSVEALAPDTQYF. The CDR3 bases are TGTGCCAGCAGCGTAGAGGCGCTAGCCCCAGATACGCAGTATTTT.